Only a few counts were recorded for the clone carrying this T cell receptor beta chain. Antigen specificity is unknown. Oncomine TCR Beta short-read sequencing was applied to DNA from cultured CD4+ T cells. MiXCR was run by TCRdb on the PCR reads, yielding one entry per CDR3 protein. Among roughly 20,000 distinct CDR3 sequences listed, more than 50% were seen once. As to treatment: approximately 9-day PBMC culture with coronavirus spike peptide pools or control peptides (ViraFEST assay). These data are taken from a study of vaccination and CD4 T cells after COVID-19. Study details: Collection of post-vaccine samples followed dose two by a median roughly 72 days, spanning a range of 14 to 241.

The ends lost 8 bases at V and 4 bases at J; junction bases unmatched: 8. The CDR3 runs 14 residues. In germline, CDR1 is MGHDK, CDR2 SYGVNS. Study-level points and caveats: Looking at convalescent patients, a median approximately 86% of reactive clones were present only post-vaccination.

Sequenced sample: CD4+ T cells from blood, cultured in vitro. The chain has TRBV25-1 and TRBJ1-5; 7 nucleotides line up with TRBD1. The receptor was derived from a human donor who had recovered from COVID-19. The DNA of the CDR3 is TGTGCCAGCGGCGAAACAGGGGCTAATCAGCCCCAGCATTTT. Its translation is CASGETGANQPQHF.